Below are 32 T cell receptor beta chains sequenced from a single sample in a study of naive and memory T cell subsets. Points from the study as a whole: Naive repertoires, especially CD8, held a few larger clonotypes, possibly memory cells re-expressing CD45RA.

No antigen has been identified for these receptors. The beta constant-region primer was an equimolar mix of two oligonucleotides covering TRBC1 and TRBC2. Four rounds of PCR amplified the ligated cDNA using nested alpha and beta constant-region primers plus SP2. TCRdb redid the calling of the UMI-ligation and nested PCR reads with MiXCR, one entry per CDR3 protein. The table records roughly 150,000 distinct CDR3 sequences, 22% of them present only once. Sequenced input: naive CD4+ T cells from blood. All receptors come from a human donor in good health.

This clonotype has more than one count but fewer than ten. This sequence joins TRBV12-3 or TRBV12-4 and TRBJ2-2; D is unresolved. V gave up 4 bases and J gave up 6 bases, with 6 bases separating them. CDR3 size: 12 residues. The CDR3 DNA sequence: TGTGCCAGCAGTTATCGGCCCGGGGAGCTGTTTTTT. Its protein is CASSYRPGELFF.

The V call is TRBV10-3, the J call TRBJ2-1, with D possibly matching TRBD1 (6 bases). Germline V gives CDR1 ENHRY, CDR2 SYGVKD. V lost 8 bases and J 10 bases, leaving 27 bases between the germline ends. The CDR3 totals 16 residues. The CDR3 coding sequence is TGTGCCATCTCCCGAGGGGACACCTTAACCCTCTGGGAGCAGTTCTTC. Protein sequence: CAISRGDTLTLWEQFF.

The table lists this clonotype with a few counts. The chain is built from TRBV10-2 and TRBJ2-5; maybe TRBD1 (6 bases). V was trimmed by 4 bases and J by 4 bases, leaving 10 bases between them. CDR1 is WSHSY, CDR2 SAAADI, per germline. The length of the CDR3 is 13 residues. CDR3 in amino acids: CASSGSRGETQYF. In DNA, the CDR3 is TGCGCCAGCAGTGGGAGCAGGGGAGAGACCCAGTACTTC.

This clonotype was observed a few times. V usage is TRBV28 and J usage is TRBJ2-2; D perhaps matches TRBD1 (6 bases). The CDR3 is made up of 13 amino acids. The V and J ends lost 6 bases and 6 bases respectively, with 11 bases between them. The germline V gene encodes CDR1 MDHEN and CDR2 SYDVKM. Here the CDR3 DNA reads TGTGCCAGCAGACCTACAGGGTCCGGGGAGCTGTTTTTT. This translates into CASRPTGSGELFF.

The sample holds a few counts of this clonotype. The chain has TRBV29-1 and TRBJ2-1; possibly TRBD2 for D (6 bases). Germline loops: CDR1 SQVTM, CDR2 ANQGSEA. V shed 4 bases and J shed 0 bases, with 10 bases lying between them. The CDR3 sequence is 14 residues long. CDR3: CSVVGRSSYNEQFF. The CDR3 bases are TGCAGCGTTGTAGGGAGGAGCTCCTACAATGAGCAGTTCTTC.

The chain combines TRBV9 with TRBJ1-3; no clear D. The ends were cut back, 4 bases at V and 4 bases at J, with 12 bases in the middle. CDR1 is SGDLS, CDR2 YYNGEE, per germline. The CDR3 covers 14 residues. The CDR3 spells CASSTVGSGNTIYF. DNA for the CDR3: TGTGCCAGCAGCACCGTGGGCTCCGGAAACACCATATATTTT.

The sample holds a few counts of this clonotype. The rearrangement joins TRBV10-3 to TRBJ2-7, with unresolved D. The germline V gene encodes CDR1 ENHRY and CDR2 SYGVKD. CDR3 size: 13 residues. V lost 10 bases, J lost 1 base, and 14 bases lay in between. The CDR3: CATATGKSYEQYF. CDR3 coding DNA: TGTGCCACCGCGACGGGTAAATCCTACGAGCAGTACTTC.

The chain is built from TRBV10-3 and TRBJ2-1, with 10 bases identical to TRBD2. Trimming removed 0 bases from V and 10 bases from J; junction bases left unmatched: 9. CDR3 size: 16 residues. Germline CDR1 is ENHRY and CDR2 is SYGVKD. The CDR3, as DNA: TGTGCCATCAGTGAGTCGACAGGAGCGGGAGGGCACGAGCAGTTCTTC. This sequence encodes CAISESTGAGGHEQFF.

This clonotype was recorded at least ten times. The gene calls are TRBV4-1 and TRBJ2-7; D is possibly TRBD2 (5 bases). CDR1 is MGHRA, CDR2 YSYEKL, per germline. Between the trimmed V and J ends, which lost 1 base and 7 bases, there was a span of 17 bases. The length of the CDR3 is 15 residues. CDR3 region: CASSQVPQTTSEQYF. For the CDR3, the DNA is TGCGCCAGCAGCCAAGTCCCACAGACTACCTCGGAGCAGTACTTC.

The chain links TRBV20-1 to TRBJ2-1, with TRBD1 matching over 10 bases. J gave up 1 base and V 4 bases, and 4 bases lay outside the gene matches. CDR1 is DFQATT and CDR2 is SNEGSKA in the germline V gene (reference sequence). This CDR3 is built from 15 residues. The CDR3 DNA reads TGCAGTGCTAACGGACAGGGGGGATCCTACAATGAGCAGTTCTTC. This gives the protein CSANGQGGSYNEQFF.

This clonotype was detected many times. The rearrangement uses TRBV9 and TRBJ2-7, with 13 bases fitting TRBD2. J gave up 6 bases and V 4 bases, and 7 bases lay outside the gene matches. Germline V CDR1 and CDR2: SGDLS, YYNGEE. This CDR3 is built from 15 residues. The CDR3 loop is CASSQTSGRAGEQYF. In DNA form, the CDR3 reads TGTGCCAGCAGCCAAACTAGCGGGAGGGCCGGCGAGCAGTACTTC.

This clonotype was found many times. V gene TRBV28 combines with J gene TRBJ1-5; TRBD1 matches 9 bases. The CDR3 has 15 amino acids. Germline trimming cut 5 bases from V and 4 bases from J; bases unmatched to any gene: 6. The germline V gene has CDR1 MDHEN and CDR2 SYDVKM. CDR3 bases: TGTGCCAGCAGTCATAGACAGGGGGGAAATCAGCCCCAGCATTTT. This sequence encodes CASSHRQGGNQPQHF. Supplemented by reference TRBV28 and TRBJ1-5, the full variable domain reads DVKVTQSSRYLVKRTGEKVFLECVQDMDHENMFWYRQDPGLGLRLIYFSYDVKMKEKGDIPEGYSVSREKKERFSLILESASTNQTSMYLCASSHRQGGNQPQHFGDGTRLSIL.

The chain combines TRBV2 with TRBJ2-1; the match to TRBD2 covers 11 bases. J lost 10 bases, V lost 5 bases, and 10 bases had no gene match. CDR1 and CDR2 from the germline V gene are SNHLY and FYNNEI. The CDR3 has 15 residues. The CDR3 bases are TGTGCCAGCAGTCCACAACTAGCGGGAGCTCGCGAGCAGTTCTTC. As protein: CASSPQLAGAREQFF.

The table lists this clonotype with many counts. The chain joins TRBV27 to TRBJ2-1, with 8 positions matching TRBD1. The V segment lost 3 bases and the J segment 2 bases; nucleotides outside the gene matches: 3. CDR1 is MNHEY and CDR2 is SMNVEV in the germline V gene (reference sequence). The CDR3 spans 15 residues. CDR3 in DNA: TGTGCCAGCAGTTTCGACAGGGGCCCCTACAATGAGCAGTTCTTC. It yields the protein CASSFDRGPYNEQFF.

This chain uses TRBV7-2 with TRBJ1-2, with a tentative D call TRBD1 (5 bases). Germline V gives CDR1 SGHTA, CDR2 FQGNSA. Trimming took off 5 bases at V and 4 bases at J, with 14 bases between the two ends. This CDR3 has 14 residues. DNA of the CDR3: TGTGCCAGCAGCCCAGAAGCGGGGACCTATGGCTACACCTTC. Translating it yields CASSPEAGTYGYTF.

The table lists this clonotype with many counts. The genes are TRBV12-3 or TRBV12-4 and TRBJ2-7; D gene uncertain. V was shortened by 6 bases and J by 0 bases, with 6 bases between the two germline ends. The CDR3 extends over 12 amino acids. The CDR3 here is CASSQTSYEQYF. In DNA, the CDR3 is TGTGCCAGCAGCCAGACCTCCTACGAGCAGTACTTC.

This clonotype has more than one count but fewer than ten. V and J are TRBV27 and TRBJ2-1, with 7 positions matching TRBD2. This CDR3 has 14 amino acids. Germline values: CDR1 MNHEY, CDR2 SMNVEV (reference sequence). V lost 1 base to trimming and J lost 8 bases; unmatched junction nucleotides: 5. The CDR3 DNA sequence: TGTGCCAGCAGTTTATTATGGGGGGGGGATGAGCAGTTCTTC. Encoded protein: CASSLLWGGDEQFF.

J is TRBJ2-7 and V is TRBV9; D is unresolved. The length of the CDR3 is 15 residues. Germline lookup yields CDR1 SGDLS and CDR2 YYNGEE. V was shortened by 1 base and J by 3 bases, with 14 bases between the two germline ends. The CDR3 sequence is CASSVFSDPLYEQYF. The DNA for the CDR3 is TGTGCCAGCAGCGTATTCTCGGACCCCCTCTACGAGCAGTACTTC.

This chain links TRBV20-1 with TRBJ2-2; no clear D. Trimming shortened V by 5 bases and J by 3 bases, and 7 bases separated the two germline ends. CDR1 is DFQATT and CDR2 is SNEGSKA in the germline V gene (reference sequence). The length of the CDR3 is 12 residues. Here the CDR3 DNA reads TGCAGTGCTCCGGATTACACCGGGGAGCTGTTTTTT. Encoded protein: CSAPDYTGELFF.

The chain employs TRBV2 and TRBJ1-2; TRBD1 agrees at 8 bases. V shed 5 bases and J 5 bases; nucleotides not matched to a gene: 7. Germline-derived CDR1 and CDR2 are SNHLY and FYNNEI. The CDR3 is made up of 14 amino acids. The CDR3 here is CASSQYDRGYGYTF. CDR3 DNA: TGTGCCAGCAGTCAATATGACAGGGGTTATGGCTACACCTTC.

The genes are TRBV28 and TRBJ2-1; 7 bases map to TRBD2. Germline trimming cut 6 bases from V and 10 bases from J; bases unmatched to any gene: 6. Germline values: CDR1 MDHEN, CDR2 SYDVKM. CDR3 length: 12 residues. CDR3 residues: CASSGLVREQFF. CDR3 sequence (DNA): TGTGCCAGCAGCGGACTAGTTCGAGAGCAGTTCTTC.

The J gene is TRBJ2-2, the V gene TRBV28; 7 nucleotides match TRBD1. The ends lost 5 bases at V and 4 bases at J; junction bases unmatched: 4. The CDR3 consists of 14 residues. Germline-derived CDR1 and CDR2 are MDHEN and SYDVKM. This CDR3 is CASSLTGATGELFF. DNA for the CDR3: TGTGCCAGCAGTCTAACAGGGGCCACCGGGGAGCTGTTTTTT.

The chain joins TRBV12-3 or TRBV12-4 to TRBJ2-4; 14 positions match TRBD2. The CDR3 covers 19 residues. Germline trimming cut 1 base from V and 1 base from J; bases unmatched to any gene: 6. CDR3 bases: TGTGCCAGCAGTTTAGAGACTAGCGGGAGGGCCGGGGCCAAAAACATTCAGTACTTC. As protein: CASSLETSGRAGAKNIQYF.

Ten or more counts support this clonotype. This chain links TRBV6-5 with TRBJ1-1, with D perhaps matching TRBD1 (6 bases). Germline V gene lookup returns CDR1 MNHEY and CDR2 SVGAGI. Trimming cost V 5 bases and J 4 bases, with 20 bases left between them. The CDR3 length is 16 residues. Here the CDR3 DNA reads TGTGCCAGCAGTGCCTCCACAGGGCCAAGGACCACTGAAGCTTTCTTT. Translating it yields CASSASTGPRTTEAFF.

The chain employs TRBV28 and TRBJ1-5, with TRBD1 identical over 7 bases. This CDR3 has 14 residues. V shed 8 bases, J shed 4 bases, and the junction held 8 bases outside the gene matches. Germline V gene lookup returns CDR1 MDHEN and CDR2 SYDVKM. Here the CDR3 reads CASGSTGKNQPQHF. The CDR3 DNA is TGTGCCAGCGGCTCGACAGGGAAAAATCAGCCCCAGCATTTT.

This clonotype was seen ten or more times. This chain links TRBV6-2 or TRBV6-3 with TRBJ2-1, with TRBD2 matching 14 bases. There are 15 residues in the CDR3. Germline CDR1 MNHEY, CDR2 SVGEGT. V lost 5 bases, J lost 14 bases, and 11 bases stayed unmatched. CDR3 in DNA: TGTGCCAGCAGTGTCACGGGACTAGCGGGAGTGTTTAAGTTCTTC. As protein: CASSVTGLAGVFKFF.

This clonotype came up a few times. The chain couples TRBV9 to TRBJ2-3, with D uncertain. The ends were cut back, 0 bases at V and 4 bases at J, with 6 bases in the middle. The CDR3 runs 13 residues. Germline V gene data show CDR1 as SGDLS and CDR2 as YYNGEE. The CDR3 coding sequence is TGTGCCAGCAGCGTAGGAGCGTCAGATACGCAGTATTTT. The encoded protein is CASSVGASDTQYF.

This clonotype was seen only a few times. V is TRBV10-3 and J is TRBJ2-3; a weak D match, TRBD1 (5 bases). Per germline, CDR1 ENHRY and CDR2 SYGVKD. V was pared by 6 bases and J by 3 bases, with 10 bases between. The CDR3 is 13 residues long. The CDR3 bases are TGTGCCATCAGCCCGGCAGGGACAGATACGCAGTATTTT. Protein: CAISPAGTDTQYF.

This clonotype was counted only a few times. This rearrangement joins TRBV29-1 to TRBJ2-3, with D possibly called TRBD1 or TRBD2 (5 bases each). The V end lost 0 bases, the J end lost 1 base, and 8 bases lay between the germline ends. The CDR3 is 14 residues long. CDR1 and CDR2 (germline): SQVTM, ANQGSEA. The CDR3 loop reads CSVEDGTGTDTQYF. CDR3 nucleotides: TGCAGCGTTGAAGATGGGACCGGCACAGATACGCAGTATTTT.

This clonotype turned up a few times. The CDR3 DNA reads as TGTGCCATCAGTGAGACAGGGGTTCAGCCCCAGCATTTT. It is translated as CAISETGVQPQHF. V usage is TRBV10-3 and J usage is TRBJ1-5; 7 nucleotides line up with TRBD1. The CDR3 loop spans 13 amino acids. Trimming took 2 bases from V and 6 from J; bases not matched to a gene: 1. The germline gives CDR1 ENHRY, CDR2 SYGVKD.

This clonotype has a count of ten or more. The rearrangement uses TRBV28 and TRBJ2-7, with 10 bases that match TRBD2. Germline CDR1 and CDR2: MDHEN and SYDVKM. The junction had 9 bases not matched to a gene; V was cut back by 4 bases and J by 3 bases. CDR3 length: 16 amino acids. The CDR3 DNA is TGTGCCAGCAGTTCCGGACTAGCGGTATTGAGCTACGAGCAGTACTTC. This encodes CASSSGLAVLSYEQYF.

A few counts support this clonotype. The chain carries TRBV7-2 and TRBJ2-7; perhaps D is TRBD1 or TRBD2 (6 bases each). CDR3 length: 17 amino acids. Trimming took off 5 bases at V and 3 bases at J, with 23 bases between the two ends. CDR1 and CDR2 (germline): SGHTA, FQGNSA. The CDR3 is CASSPQGSGGWSYEQYF. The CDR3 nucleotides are TGTGCCAGCAGCCCGCAGGGGTCCGGGGGCTGGAGCTACGAGCAGTACTTC.